A selection of T cell receptor beta chains follows, all from one sample in a study of patients and donors after allogeneic stem cell transplantation. One entry per CDR3 protein, called by TCRdb with MiXCR from the RT-PCR reads. The sample includes under 200,000 distinct CDR3 sequences, 30% of them seen just once. Sequenced sample: blood, either unsorted or a sorted T cell fraction (not recorded which). All receptors come from a human donor who was either an allogeneic HSCT recipient or a stem cell or donor lymphocyte infusion donor (not recorded which). It is not recorded whose cells these are; they may come from a transplant donor. Each CDR3 is given with its conserved first and last residue. The D gene is left open where the match is weak. Clone size appears in some rows only: once, few, many, or a class for an expanded clone.

cdr3_aa,cdr3_nt,j_call,v_call,d_call,clone_size
CASSYSSLGSLNTEAFF,TGTGCCAGCAGTTACTCGAGTTTGGGGTCTCTCAACACTGAAGCTTTCTTT,TRBJ1-1,TRBV6-5,NA,NA
CASSQDRGYEQYF,TGCGCCAGCAGCCAAGATCGGGGCTACGAGCAGTACTTC,TRBJ2-7,TRBV4-1,NA,NA
CATSRDRATGNTIYF,TGTGCCACCAGCAGAGATCGGGCAACTGGAAACACCATATATTTT,TRBJ1-3,TRBV15,NA,many
CASSPGTVYGYTF,TGTGCCAGCAGTCCCGGGACAGTCTATGGCTACACCTTC,TRBJ1-2,TRBV12-3/TRBV12-4,TRBD1,many
CASSPWGSRTDTQYF,TGTGCCAGCAGCCCCTGGGGGAGTAGGACAGATACGCAGTATTTT,TRBJ2-3,TRBV12-3/TRBV12-4,NA,NA
CSVPGRRPEAFF,TGCAGCGTTCCAGGCCGGAGGCCCGAAGCTTTCTTT,TRBJ1-1,TRBV29-1,NA,few
CASSPPGGRQYF,TGTGCCAGCTCACCACCGGGCGGGAGGCAGTATTTT,TRBJ2-3,TRBV18,TRBD2,NA
CATSDSPGQGSMDSSYNEQFF,TGTGCCACCAGTGATTCCCCCGGGCAGGGGTCCATGGACAGCTCCTACAATGAGCAGTTCTTC,TRBJ2-1,TRBV24-1,NA,NA
CASSESRLAIYNEQFF,TGTGCCAGCAGTGAATCCCGACTGGCGATATACAATGAGCAGTTCTTC,TRBJ2-1,TRBV2,NA,NA
CASSAWGSETQYF,TGTGCCAGCAGCGCATGGGGTAGTGAGACCCAGTACTTC,TRBJ2-5,TRBV9,NA,NA
CASSPSGTNGRNIQYF,TGTGCCAGCAGTCCTAGCGGAACGAATGGGAGAAACATTCAGTACTTC,TRBJ2-4,TRBV6-6,TRBD2,NA
CASSSRTSGRAEYNEQFF,TGCGCCAGCAGCTCAAGAACTAGCGGGAGGGCCGAATACAATGAGCAGTTCTTC,TRBJ2-1,TRBV5-1,TRBD2,NA
CASSAPGGPNEKLFF,TGTGCCAGCAGCGCCCCAGGGGGACCAAATGAAAAACTGTTTTTT,TRBJ1-4,TRBV9,TRBD1,few
CASTLGGEAFF,TGTGCCAGCACCCTGGGAGGTGAAGCTTTCTTT,TRBJ1-1,TRBV6-2/TRBV6-3,NA,NA
CASSQVPTSGIAGTQYF,TGCGCCAGCAGCCAAGTCCCTACTAGCGGGATCGCGGGGACCCAGTACTTC,TRBJ2-5,TRBV4-3,TRBD2,NA
CSASIPGTYEQYF,TGCAGTGCTAGTATCCCAGGGACCTACGAGCAGTACTTC,TRBJ2-7,TRBV20-1,NA,few
CASSFEGIGNQPQHF,TGTGCCAGCAGTTTCGAGGGGATTGGGAATCAGCCCCAGCATTTT,TRBJ1-5,TRBV27,NA,many